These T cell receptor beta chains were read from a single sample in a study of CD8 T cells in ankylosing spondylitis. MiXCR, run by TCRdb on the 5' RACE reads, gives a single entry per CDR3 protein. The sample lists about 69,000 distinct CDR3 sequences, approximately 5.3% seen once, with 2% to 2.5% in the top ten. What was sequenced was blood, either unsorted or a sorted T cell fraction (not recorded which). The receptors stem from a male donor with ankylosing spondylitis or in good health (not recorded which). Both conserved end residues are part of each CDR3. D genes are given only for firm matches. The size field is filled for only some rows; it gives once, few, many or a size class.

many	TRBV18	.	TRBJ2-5	TGTGCCAGCTCACCACCTCAGGGATCCGGTCGAGAGACCCAGTACTTC	CASSPPQGSGRETQYF
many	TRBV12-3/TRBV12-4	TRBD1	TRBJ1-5	TGTGCCAGCAGTCCGGACAGGCAGCCCCAGCATTTT	CASSPDRQPQHF
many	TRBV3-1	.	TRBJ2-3	TGTGCCAGCAGCCAAGATCTGCATGATACGCAGTATTTT	CASSQDLHDTQYF
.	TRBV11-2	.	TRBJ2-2	TGTGCCAGCAGCTTAGTTGTGGGGGCGGGCACCGGGGAGCTGTTTTTT	CASSLVVGAGTGELFF
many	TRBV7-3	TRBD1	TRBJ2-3	TGTGCCAGCAGCCTGGGACAGCTCACAGATACGCAGTATTTT	CASSLGQLTDTQYF
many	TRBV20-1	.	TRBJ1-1	TGCAGCGCCCGAGCTCTCCCGGGAATGAACACTGAAGCTTTCTTT	CSARALPGMNTEAFF
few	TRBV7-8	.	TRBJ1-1	TGTGCCAGCACCGTGCTGGACACTGAAGCTTTCTTT	CASTVLDTEAFF
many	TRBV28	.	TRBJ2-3	TGTGCCAGCAGGAGACAGATTCACACAGATACGCAGTATTTT	CASRRQIHTDTQYF
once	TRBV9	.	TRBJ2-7	TGTGCCAGCAGCGTAAGGGGACGGGTCTACGAGCAGTACTTC	CASSVRGRVYEQYF
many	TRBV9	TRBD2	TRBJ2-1	TGTGCCAGCAGCGTAGAACTAGCGGGGTACAATGAGCAGTTCTTC	CASSVELAGYNEQFF
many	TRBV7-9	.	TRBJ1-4	TGTGCCAGCAGTTACAGGGTAGCTAATGAAAAACTGTTTTTT	CASSYRVANEKLFF
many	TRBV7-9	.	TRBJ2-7	TGTGCCAGCAGCTCGGTTGGGCCTTACTACGAGCAGTACTTC	CASSSVGPYYEQYF
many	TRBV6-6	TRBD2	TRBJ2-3	TGTGCCAGCAGTTTCGCCAGCGGGGGGACAGATACGCAGTATTTT	CASSFASGGTDTQYF
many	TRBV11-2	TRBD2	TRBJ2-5	TGTGCCAGCAGCTTTGGACTAGCGGGCTTCCAAGAGACCCAGTACTTC	CASSFGLAGFQETQYF
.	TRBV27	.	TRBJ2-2	TGTGCCATCTGTTTATTTGGGAAGGGGGGGAGAAACACCGGGGAGCTGTTTTTT	CAICLFGKGGRNTGELFF
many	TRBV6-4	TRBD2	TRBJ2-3	TGTGCCAGCAGTGCCAGCGGGGGCACAGATACGCAGTATTTT	CASSASGGTDTQYF
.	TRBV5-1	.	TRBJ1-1	TGCGCCAGCAGCTCCTTCGGGACTTTGAACACTGAAGCTTTCTTT	CASSSFGTLNTEAFF
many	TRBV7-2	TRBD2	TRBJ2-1	TGTGCCAGCAGCGGGGGGAGGGGTTCCTACAATGAGCAGTTCTTC	CASSGGRGSYNEQFF